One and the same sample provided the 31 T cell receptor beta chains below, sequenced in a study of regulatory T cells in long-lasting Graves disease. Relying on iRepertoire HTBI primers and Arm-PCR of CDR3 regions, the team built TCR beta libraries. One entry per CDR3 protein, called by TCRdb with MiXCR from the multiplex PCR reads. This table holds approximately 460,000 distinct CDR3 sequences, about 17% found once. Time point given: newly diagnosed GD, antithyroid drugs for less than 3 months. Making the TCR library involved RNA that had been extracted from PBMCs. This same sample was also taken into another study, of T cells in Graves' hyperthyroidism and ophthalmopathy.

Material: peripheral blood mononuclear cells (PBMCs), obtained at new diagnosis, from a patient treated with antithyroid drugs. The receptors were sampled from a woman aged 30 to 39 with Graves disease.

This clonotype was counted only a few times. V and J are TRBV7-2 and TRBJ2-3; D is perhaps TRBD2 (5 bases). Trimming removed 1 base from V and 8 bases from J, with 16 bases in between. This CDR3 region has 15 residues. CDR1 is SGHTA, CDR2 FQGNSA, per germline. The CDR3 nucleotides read TGTGCCAGCAGCTTAGGCCCCTCACTAGACGGTACGCAGTATTTT. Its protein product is CASSLGPSLDGTQYF. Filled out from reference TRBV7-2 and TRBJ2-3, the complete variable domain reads GAGVSQSPSNKVTEKGKDVELRCDPISGHTALYWYRQSLGQGLEFLIYFQGNSAPDKSGLPSDRFSAERTGGSVSTLTIQRTQQEDSAVYLCASSLGPSLDGTQYFGPGTRLTVL.

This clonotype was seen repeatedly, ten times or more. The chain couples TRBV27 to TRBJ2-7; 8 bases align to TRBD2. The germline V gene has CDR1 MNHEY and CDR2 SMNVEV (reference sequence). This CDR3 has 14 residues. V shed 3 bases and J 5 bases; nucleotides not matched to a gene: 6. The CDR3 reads CASSFGTRGNEQYF. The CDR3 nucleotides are TGTGCCAGCAGTTTCGGGACTAGAGGGAACGAGCAGTACTTC.

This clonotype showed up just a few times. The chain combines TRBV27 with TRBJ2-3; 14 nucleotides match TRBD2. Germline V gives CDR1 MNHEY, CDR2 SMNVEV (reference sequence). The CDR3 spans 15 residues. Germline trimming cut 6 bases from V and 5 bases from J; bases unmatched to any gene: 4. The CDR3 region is CASSPGLAGEDTQYF. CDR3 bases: TGTGCCAGCAGCCCGGGACTAGCGGGAGAAGATACGCAGTATTTT.

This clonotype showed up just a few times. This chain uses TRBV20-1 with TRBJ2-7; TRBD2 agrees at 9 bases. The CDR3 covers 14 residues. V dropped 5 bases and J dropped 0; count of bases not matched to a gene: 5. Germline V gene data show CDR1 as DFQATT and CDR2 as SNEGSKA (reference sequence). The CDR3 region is CSADLAGSSYEQYF. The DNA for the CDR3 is TGCAGTGCTGACCTAGCGGGGAGCTCCTACGAGCAGTACTTC.

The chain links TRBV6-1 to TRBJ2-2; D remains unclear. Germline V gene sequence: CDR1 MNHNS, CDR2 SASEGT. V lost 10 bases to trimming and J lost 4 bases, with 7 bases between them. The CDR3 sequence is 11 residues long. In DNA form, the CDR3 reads TGTGCCAAGGTGGCCACCGGGGAGCTGTTTTTT. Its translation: CAKVATGELFF.

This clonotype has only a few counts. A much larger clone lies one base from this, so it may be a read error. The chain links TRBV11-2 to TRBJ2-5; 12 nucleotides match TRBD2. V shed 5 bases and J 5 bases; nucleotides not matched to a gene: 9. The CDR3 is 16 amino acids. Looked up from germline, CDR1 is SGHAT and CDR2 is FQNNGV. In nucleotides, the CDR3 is TGTGCCAGCAGCCCCTCTAGCGGGAGGGCCCTGGAGACCCAGTACTTC. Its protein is CASSPSSGRALETQYF.

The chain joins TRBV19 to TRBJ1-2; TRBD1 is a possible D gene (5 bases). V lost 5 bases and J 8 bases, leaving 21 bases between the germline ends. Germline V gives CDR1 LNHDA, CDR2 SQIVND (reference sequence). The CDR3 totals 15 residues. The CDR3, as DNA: TGTGCCAGTAGTGTATCCGGGACGCAAATCTGGGGCTACACCTTC. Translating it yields CASSVSGTQIWGYTF.

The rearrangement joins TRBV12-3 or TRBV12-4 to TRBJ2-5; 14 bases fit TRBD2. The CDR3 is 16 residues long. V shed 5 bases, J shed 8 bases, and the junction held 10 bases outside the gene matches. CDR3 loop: CASSPGTSGSRSTQYF. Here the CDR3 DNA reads TGTGCCAGCAGTCCCGGGACTAGCGGGAGTAGGAGTACCCAGTACTTC.

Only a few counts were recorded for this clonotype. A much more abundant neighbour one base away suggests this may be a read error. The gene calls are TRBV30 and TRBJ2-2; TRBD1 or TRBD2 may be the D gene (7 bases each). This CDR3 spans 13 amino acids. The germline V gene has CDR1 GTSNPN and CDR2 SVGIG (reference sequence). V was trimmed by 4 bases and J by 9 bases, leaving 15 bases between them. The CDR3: CAWTQGGLWELFF. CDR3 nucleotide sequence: TGTGCCTGGACCCAGGGGGGGCTATGGGAGCTGTTTTTT. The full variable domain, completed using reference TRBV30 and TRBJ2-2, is SQTIHQWPATLVQPVGSPLSLECTVEGTSNPNLYWYRQAAGRGLQLLFYSVGIGQISSEVPQNLSASRPQDRQFILSSKKLLLSDSGFYLCAWTQGGLWELFFGEGSRLTVL.

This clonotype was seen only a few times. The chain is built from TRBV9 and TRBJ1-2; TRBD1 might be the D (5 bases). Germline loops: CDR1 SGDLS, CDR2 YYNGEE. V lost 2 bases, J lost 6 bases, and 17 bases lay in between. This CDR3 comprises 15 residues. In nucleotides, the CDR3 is TGTGCCAGCAGCGTCGGAGGGGTCGATGTAGATGGCTACACCTTC. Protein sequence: CASSVGGVDVDGYTF.

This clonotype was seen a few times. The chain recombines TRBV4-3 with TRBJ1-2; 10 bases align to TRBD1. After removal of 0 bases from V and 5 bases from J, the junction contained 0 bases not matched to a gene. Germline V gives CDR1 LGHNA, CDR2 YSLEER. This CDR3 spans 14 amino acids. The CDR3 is CASSQEGQGYGYTF. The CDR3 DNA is TGCGCCAGCAGCCAAGAGGGACAGGGGTATGGCTACACCTTC.

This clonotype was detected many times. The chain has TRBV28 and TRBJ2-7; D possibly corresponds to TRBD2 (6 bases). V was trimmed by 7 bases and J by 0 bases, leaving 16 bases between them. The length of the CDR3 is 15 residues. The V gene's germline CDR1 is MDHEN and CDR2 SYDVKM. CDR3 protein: CASKPARGISYEQYF. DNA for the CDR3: TGTGCCAGCAAACCCGCCCGCGGGATCTCCTACGAGCAGTACTTC.

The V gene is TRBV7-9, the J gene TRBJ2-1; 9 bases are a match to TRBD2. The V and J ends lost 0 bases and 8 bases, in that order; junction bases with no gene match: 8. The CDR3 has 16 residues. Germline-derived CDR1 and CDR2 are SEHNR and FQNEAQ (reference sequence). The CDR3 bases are TGTGCCAGCAGCTTAGCCGGCGGGAGGGCCAGGGATGAGCAGTTCTTC. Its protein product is CASSLAGGRARDEQFF. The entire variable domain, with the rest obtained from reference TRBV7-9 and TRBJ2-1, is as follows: DTGVSQNPRHKITKRGQNVTFRCDPISEHNRLYWYRQTLGQGPEFLTYFQNEAQLEKSRLLSDRFSAERPKGSFSTLEIQRTEQGDSAMYLCASSLAGGRARDEQFFGPGTRLTVL.

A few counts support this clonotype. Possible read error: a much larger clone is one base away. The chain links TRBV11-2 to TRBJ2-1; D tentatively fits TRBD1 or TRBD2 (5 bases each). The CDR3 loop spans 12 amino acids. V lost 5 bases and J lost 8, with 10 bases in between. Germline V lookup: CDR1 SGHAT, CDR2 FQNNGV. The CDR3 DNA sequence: TGTGCCAGCAGCCTTCGGGACGATGAGCAGTTCTTC. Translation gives CASSLRDDEQFF.

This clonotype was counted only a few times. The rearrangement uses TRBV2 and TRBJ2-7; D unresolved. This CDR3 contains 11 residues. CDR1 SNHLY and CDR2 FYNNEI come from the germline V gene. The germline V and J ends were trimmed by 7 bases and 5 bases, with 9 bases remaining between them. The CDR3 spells CASIRANEQYF. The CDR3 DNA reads TGTGCCAGCATACGGGCCAACGAGCAGTACTTC.

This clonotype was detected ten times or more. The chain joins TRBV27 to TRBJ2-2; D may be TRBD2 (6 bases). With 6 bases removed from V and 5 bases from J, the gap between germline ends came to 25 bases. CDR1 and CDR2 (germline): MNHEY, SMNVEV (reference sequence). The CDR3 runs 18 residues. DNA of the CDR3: TGTGCCAGCAGCTTGGAGGGAGGATCAGGTTTCGGAACCGGGGAGCTGTTTTTT. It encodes CASSLEGGSGFGTGELFF.

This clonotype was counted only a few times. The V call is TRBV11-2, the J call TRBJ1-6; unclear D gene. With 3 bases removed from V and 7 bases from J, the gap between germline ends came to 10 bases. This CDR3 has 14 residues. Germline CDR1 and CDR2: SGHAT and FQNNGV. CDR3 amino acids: CASSLDGSNSPLHF. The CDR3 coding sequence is TGTGCCAGCAGCTTGGACGGGTCGAATTCACCCCTCCACTTT. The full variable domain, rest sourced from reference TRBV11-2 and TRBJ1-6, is EAGVAQSPRYKIIEKRQSVAFWCNPISGHATLYWYQQILGQGPKLLIQFQNNGVVDDSQLPKDRFSAERLKGVDSTLKIQPAKLEDSAVYLCASSLDGSNSPLHFGNGTRLTVT.

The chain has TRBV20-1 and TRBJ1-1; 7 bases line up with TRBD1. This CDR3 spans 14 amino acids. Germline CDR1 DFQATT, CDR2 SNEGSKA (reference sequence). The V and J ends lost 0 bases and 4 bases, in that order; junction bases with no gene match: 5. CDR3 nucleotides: TGCAGTGCTAGAGATCACAGGGGCGGCACTGAAGCTTTCTTT. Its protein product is CSARDHRGGTEAFF.

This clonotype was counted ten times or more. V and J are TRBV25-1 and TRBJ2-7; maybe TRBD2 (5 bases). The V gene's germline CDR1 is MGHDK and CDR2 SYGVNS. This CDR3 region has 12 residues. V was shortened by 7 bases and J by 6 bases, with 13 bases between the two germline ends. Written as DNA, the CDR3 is TGTGCCAGCACCGCCGGGGTTGGCGAGCAGTACTTC. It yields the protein CASTAGVGEQYF.

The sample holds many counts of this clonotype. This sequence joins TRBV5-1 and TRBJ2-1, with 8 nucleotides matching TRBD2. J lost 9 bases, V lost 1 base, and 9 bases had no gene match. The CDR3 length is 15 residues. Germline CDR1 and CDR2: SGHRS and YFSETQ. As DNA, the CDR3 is TGCGCCAGCAGCTTGTCGGGAGGGCCTGCGCGTGAGCAGTTCTTC. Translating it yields CASSLSGGPAREQFF.

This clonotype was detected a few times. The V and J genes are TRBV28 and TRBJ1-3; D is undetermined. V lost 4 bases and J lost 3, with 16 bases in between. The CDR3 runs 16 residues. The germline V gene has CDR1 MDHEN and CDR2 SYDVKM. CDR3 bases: TGTGCCAGCAGTTCCCCACCCCTAAAGGGTGGAAACACCATATATTTT. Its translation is CASSSPPLKGGNTIYF. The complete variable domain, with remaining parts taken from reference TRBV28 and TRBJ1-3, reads DVKVTQSSRYLVKRTGEKVFLECVQDMDHENMFWYRQDPGLGLRLIYFSYDVKMKEKGDIPEGYSVSREKKERFSLILESASTNQTSMYLCASSSPPLKGGNTIYFGEGSWLTVV.

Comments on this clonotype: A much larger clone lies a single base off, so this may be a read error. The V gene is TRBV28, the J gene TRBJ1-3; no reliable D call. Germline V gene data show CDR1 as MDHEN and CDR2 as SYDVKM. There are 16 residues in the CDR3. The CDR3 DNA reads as TGTGCCAGCAGTTTCCCGACGGGCAGCTCTGGAGACACCATATATTTT. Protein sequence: CASSFPTGSSGDTIYF.

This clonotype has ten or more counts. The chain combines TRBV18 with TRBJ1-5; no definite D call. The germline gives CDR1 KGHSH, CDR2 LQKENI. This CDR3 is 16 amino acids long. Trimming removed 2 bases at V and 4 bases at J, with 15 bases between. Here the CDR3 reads CASSPNGPGNNQPQHF. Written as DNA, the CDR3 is TGTGCCAGCTCACCAAATGGGCCAGGCAATAATCAGCCCCAGCATTTT.

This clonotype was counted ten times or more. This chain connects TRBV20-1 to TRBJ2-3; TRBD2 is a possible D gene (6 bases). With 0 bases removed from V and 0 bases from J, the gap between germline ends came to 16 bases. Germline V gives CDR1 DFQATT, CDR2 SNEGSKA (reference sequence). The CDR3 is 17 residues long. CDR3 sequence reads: CSARDRDTGTSTDTQYF. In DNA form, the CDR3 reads TGCAGTGCTAGAGATCGAGACACGGGGACTAGCACAGATACGCAGTATTTT.

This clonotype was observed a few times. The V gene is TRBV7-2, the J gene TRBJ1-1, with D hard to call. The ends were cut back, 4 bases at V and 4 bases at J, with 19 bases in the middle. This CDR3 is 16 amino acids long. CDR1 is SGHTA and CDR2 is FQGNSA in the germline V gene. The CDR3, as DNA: TGTGCCAGCAGCTCTAGAAGGCTTCGGGAGGGCACTGAAGCTTTCTTT. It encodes CASSSRRLREGTEAFF.

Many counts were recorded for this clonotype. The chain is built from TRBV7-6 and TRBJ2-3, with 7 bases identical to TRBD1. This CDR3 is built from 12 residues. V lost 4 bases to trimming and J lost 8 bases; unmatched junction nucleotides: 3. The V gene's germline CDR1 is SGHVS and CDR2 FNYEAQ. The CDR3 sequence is CASSSHRGTQYF. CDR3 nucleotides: TGTGCCAGCAGCTCCCACAGGGGTACGCAGTATTTT.

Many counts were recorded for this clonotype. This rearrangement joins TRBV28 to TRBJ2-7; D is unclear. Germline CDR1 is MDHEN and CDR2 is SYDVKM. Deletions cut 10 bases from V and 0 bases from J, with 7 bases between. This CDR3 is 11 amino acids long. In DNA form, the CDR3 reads TGTGCCACCGGGCCCTCCTACGAGCAGTACTTC. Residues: CATGPSYEQYF. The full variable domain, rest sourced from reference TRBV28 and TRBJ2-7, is DVKVTQSSRYLVKRTGEKVFLECVQDMDHENMFWYRQDPGLGLRLIYFSYDVKMKEKGDIPEGYSVSREKKERFSLILESASTNQTSMYLCATGPSYEQYFGPGTRLTVT.

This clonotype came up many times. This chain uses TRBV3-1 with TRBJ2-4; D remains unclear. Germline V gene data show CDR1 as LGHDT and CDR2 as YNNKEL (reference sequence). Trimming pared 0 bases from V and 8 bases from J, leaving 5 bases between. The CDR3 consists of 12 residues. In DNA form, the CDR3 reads TGTGCCAGCAGCCAAGATCTGGACATTCAGTACTTC. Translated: CASSQDLDIQYF.

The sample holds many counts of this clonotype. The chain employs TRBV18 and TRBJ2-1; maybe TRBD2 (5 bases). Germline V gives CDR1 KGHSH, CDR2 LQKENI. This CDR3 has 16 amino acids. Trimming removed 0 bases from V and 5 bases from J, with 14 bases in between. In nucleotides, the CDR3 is TGTGCCAGCTCACCACCAAGAGGGCGGAACCACAATGAGCAGTTCTTC. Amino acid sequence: CASSPPRGRNHNEQFF.

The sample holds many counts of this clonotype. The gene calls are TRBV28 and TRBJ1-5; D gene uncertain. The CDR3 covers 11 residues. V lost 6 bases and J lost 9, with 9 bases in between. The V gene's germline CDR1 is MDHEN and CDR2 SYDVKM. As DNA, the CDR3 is TGTGCCAGCAGCCGGAACGGGCCCCAGCATTTT. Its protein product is CASSRNGPQHF.

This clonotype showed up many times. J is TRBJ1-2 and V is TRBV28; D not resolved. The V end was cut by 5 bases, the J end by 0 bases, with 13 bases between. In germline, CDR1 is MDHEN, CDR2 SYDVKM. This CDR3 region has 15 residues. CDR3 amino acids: CASSPLDEANYGYTF. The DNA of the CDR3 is TGTGCCAGCAGTCCGCTCGATGAAGCTAACTATGGCTACACCTTC.